This T cell receptor beta chain was obtained from a study of cytomegalovirus exposure and HLA in healthy donors. CDR3 size: 12 residues. Germline CDR1 reads SGHDN; CDR2 reads FVKESK. The V gene lost 1 base and the J gene lost 8 bases, with 5 bases spanning the gap. The repertoire was sequenced with immunoSEQ multiplex PCR; TCRdb's copy has only in-frame clones and lacks some. In the table there are tens of thousands of clones, 80% to 95% of which are singletons. The donors were members of the validation cohort, which comprised more than 90 subjects and was separate from the first cohort of 600 to 850 subjects.

The rearrangement uses TRBV14 and TRBJ1-4; D gene uncertain. This TCR was sampled from a woman aged 25-40 years in good health and CMV-seronegative. Sequenced material: PBMCs. In DNA form, the CDR3 reads TGTGCCAGCAGCCAAGCCTACGAAAAACTGTTTTTT. It codes for CASSQAYEKLFF.